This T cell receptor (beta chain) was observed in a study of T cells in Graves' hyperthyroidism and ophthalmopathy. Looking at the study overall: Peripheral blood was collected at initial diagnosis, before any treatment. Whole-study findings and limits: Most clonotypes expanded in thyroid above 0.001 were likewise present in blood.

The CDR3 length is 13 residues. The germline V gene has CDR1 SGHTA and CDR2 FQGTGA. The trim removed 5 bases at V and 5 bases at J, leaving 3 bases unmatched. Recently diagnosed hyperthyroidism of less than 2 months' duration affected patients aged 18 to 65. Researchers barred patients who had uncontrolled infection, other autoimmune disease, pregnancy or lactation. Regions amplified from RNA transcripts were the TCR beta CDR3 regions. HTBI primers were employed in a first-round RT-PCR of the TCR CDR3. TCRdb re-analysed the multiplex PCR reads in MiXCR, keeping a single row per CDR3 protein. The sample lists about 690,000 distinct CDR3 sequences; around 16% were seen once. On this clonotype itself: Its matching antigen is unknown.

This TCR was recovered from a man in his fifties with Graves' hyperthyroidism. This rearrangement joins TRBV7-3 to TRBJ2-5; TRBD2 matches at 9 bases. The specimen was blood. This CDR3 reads CASSIAGDETQYF. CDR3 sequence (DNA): TGTGCCAGCAGCATAGCGGGAGATGAGACCCAGTACTTC.